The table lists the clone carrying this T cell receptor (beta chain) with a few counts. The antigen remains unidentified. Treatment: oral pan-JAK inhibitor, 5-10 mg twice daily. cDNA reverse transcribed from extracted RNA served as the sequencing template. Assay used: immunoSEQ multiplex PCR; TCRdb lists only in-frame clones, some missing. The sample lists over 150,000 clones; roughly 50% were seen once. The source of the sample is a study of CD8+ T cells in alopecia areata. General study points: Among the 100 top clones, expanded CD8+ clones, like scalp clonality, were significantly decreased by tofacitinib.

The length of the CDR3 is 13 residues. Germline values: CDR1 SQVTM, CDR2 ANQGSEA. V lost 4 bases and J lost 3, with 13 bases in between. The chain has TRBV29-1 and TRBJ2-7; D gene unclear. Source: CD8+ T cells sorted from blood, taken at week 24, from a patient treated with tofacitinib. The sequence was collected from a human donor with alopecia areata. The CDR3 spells CSVASLNNYEQYF. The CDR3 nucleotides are TGCAGCGTTGCCTCCCTAAACAACTACGAGCAGTACTTC.